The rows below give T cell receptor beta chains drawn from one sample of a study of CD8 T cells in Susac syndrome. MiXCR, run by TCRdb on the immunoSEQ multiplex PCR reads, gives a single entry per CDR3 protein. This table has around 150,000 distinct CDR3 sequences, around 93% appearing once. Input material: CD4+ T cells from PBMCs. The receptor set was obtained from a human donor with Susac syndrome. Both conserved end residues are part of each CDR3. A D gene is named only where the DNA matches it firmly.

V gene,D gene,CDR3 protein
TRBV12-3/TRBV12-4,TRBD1,CASSSRDRVGTEAFF
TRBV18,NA,CASSPPASRQETQYF
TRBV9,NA,CASSVEGRTDTQYF
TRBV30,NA,CAWSRWDEKLFF
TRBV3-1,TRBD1,CASRDRVDEASF
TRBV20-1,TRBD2,CSATGLARSYEQYF
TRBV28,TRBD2,CASSGSGGYQETQYF
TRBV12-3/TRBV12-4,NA,CASSLADKNTEAFF
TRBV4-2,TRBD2,CASSLGTSGNTGELFF
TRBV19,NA,CARPTDQLNQPQHF
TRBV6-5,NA,CASRSLTGELFF
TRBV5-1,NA,CASSEMATTYNSPLHF
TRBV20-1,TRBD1,CSALRTTGRNGYTF
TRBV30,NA,CAWNNGGGTEAFF
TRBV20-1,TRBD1,CSAPQGGVGYGYTF
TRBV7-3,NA,CASSLTAGNSYEQYF
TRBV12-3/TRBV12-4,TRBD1,CASSLGSGGYIQYF
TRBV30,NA,CAWSVRSYNEQFF
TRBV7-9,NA,CASSFSGTGEKLFF
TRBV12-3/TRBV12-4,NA,CASTTGLTGQPQHF
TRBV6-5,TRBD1,CASRQGAMAFF
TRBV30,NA,CAWSVRGHSNQPQHF
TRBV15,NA,CATSFNTGRGGYTF
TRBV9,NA,CASSVMVNTEAFF
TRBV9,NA,CASSVGGGRGTGELFF
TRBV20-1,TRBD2,CSARDGGTSYEQYF
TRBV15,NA,CATDQGVRSNQPQHF
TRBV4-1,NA,CASSSEGHSMNTEAFF
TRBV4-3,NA,CASSQGPGTGELFF
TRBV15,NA,CATSRDRAAGPKTQYF
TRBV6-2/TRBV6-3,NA,CASSPRGLTYEQYF
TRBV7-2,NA,CASSPREGTEAFF